These T cell receptor beta chains were read from a single sample in a study of response to subunit inactivated influenza vaccine. From the RT-PCR reads, TCRdb called clonotypes with MiXCR, one entry per CDR3 protein. The sample shows 500,000 to 600,000 distinct CDR3 sequences, about 10% of them seen only once. The same data also contributed to another study, on T cells expressing NK-cell markers.

The sample here was PBMCs from blood, taken on the day of vaccination. The receptor set was obtained from a man in his fifties who received an inactivated influenza vaccine. Both conserved end residues are part of each CDR3. D genes are given only for firm matches. Clone size, where shown, is once, few, many, or a class for clones that have expanded.

J gene: TRBJ1-5
D gene: -
clone size: -
V gene: TRBV6-5
CDR3 protein: CASSYSFGGSGQPQHF
CDR3 DNA: TGTGCCAGCAGTTACTCGTTCGGGGGCTCGGGTCAGCCCCAGCATTTT

J gene: TRBJ2-2
D gene: -
clone size: -
V gene: TRBV7-2
CDR3 protein: CASSLLNSWQAKGELFF
CDR3 DNA: TGTGCCAGCAGCTTATTGAATAGTTGGCAGGCCAAAGGGGAGCTGTTTTTT

J gene: TRBJ2-3
D gene: -
clone size: few
V gene: TRBV10-3
CDR3 protein: CAIRGQRPDTQYF
CDR3 DNA: TGTGCCATCAGGGGTCAGCGACCCGATACGCAGTATTTT

J gene: TRBJ1-6
D gene: -
clone size: -
V gene: TRBV12-3/TRBV12-4
CDR3 protein: CASSSPGVDSPLHF
CDR3 DNA: TGTGCCAGCAGTTCGCCAGGGGTAGATTCACCCCTCCACTTT

J gene: TRBJ2-1
D gene: TRBD2
clone size: few
V gene: TRBV6-1
CDR3 protein: CASSKSGGGYNEQFF
CDR3 DNA: TGTGCCAGCAGCAAAAGCGGGGGGGGATACAATGAGCAGTTCTTC

J gene: TRBJ2-1
D gene: TRBD1
clone size: few
V gene: TRBV10-3
CDR3 protein: CAISAQGAQNNEQFF
CDR3 DNA: TGTGCCATCAGTGCACAGGGGGCGCAGAACAATGAGCAGTTCTTC

J gene: TRBJ2-1
D gene: TRBD2
clone size: -
V gene: TRBV7-3
CDR3 protein: CASSLIGGRTYEQFF
CDR3 DNA: TGTGCCAGCAGCTTAATTGGCGGGAGAACCTATGAGCAGTTCTTC

J gene: TRBJ2-2
D gene: -
clone size: few
V gene: TRBV18
CDR3 protein: CASSPSRSEELFF
CDR3 DNA: TGTGCCAGCTCACCCTCTAGGTCGGAGGAGCTGTTTTTT

J gene: TRBJ2-3
D gene: TRBD2
clone size: few
V gene: TRBV4-3
CDR3 protein: CASSSIAGLQYF
CDR3 DNA: TGCGCCAGCAGCAGTATAGCGGGACTGCAGTATTTT

J gene: TRBJ2-7
D gene: -
clone size: -
V gene: TRBV5-5
CDR3 protein: CASSLIAPEKQYF
CDR3 DNA: TGTGCCAGCAGCTTGATCGCTCCAGAAAAGCAGTACTTC

J gene: TRBJ2-2
D gene: TRBD1
clone size: many
V gene: TRBV29-1
CDR3 protein: CSVPRPGQGYTGELFF
CDR3 DNA: TGCAGCGTCCCAAGGCCAGGACAGGGTTACACCGGGGAGCTGTTTTTT

J gene: TRBJ1-5
D gene: TRBD1
clone size: many
V gene: TRBV29-1
CDR3 protein: CSVAQTGDSNQPQHF
CDR3 DNA: TGCAGCGTTGCGCAGACAGGGGATAGCAATCAGCCCCAGCATTTT

J gene: TRBJ2-3
D gene: -
clone size: -
V gene: TRBV4-3
CDR3 protein: CASSRTYGRSDTQYF
CDR3 DNA: TGCGCCAGCAGCCGGACCTATGGGAGGTCAGATACGCAGTATTTT

J gene: TRBJ1-6
D gene: -
clone size: few
V gene: TRBV28
CDR3 protein: CASSSRYIFNSPLHF
CDR3 DNA: TGTGCCAGCAGTTCTCGCTACATCTTTAATTCACCCCTCCACTTT

J gene: TRBJ2-3
D gene: TRBD2
clone size: -
V gene: TRBV5-1
CDR3 protein: CASSLIAGGSTDTQYF
CDR3 DNA: TGCGCCAGCAGCCTAATAGCGGGAGGGAGCACAGATACGCAGTATTTT

J gene: TRBJ2-7
D gene: -
clone size: many
V gene: TRBV30
CDR3 protein: CAWRDDSYEQYF
CDR3 DNA: TGTGCCTGGAGGGACGACTCCTACGAGCAGTACTTC

J gene: TRBJ2-1
D gene: TRBD2
clone size: few
V gene: TRBV5-1
CDR3 protein: CASSLGGGTSYNEQFF
CDR3 DNA: TGCGCCAGCAGCTTGGGCGGGGGAACCTCCTACAATGAGCAGTTCTTC

J gene: TRBJ1-5
D gene: -
clone size: many
V gene: TRBV2
CDR3 protein: CASKQDANQPQHF
CDR3 DNA: TGTGCCAGCAAGCAGGACGCAAATCAGCCCCAGCATTTT

J gene: TRBJ2-1
D gene: -
clone size: few
V gene: TRBV7-8
CDR3 protein: CASSPPRGIINEQFF
CDR3 DNA: TGTGCCAGCAGCCCCCCGAGGGGAATAATCAATGAGCAGTTCTTC

J gene: TRBJ2-2
D gene: -
clone size: many
V gene: TRBV24-1
CDR3 protein: CATSGSTGFTGELFF
CDR3 DNA: TGTGCCACCAGTGGAAGTACAGGTTTCACCGGGGAGCTGTTTTTT

J gene: TRBJ1-5
D gene: TRBD1
clone size: -
V gene: TRBV10-3
CDR3 protein: CAVSRDRNQPQHF
CDR3 DNA: TGTGCCGTATCTCGGGACAGGAATCAGCCCCAGCATTTT

J gene: TRBJ2-7
D gene: -
clone size: few
V gene: TRBV7-2
CDR3 protein: CASSLAWSRTGFHEQYF
CDR3 DNA: TGTGCCAGCAGCTTAGCGTGGAGTCGAACAGGTTTCCACGAGCAGTACTTC

J gene: TRBJ2-1
D gene: TRBD2
clone size: -
V gene: TRBV3-1
CDR3 protein: CASSQYGTSSSNEQFF
CDR3 DNA: TGTGCCAGCAGCCAATATGGGACTAGCTCGTCCAATGAGCAGTTCTTC

J gene: TRBJ2-3
D gene: TRBD2
clone size: -
V gene: TRBV4-2
CDR3 protein: CASSQGEAGGKDTQYF
CDR3 DNA: TGTGCCAGCAGCCAAGGGGAAGCGGGGGGGAAAGATACGCAGTATTTT

J gene: TRBJ1-1
D gene: -
clone size: few
V gene: TRBV7-9
CDR3 protein: CASSSRGSMGERAFF
CDR3 DNA: TGTGCCAGCAGCTCCCGCGGCTCCATGGGTGAGAGAGCTTTCTTT

J gene: TRBJ2-1
D gene: -
clone size: -
V gene: TRBV4-1
CDR3 protein: CASSQETGTQEQFF
CDR3 DNA: TGCGCCAGCAGCCAAGAAACCGGCACCCAAGAGCAGTTCTTC

J gene: TRBJ2-1
D gene: TRBD2
clone size: -
V gene: TRBV5-1
CDR3 protein: CASSLAATGGLEQFF
CDR3 DNA: TGCGCCAGCAGCTTGGCCGCCACGGGAGGGCTTGAGCAGTTCTTC

J gene: TRBJ2-2
D gene: -
clone size: -
V gene: TRBV10-1
CDR3 protein: CASSERQGMTGELFF
CDR3 DNA: TGCGCCAGCAGTGAGCGGCAGGGTATGACCGGGGAGCTGTTTTTT

J gene: TRBJ2-7
D gene: -
clone size: once
V gene: TRBV5-6
CDR3 protein: CASSSARGGYEQYF
CDR3 DNA: TGTGCCAGCAGCTCCGCCAGGGGAGGTTACGAGCAGTACTTC

J gene: TRBJ2-2
D gene: -
clone size: few
V gene: TRBV6-1
CDR3 protein: CASTNNLNTGELFF
CDR3 DNA: TGTGCCAGTACGAACAATCTGAACACCGGGGAGCTGTTTTTT

J gene: TRBJ2-7
D gene: TRBD1
clone size: few
V gene: TRBV9
CDR3 protein: CASSAAGTGIDEQYF
CDR3 DNA: TGTGCCAGCAGCGCGGCCGGGACAGGGATCGACGAGCAGTACTTC

J gene: TRBJ2-7
D gene: TRBD2
clone size: -
V gene: TRBV7-2
CDR3 protein: CASSSFAGGFSEQYF
CDR3 DNA: TGTGCCAGCAGCTCGTTTGCGGGAGGGTTCTCCGAGCAGTACTTC

J gene: TRBJ1-1
D gene: TRBD1
clone size: -
V gene: TRBV6-6
CDR3 protein: CASRPDRVLEAFF
CDR3 DNA: TGTGCCAGCAGACCAGACAGGGTACTTGAAGCTTTCTTT

J gene: TRBJ2-7
D gene: -
clone size: few
V gene: TRBV20-1
CDR3 protein: CSARSRTSSDEQYF
CDR3 DNA: TGCAGTGCTCGCTCTAGGACGTCATCCGACGAGCAGTACTTC

J gene: TRBJ2-4
D gene: -
clone size: few
V gene: TRBV12-3/TRBV12-4
CDR3 protein: CASSLALGTNIQYF
CDR3 DNA: TGTGCCAGCAGTTTAGCATTAGGGACAAACATTCAGTACTTC

J gene: TRBJ2-1
D gene: TRBD2
clone size: many
V gene: TRBV7-3
CDR3 protein: CASSLRKRLAGETNNLYNEQFF
CDR3 DNA: TGTGCCAGCAGTTTAAGAAAAAGACTAGCGGGAGAGACCAATAATCTTTACAATGAGCAGTTCTTC

J gene: TRBJ2-7
D gene: -
clone size: -
V gene: TRBV30
CDR3 protein: CAWNPGNYYEQYF
CDR3 DNA: TGTGCCTGGAACCCAGGAAACTACTACGAGCAGTACTTC

J gene: TRBJ2-1
D gene: TRBD2
clone size: many
V gene: TRBV30
CDR3 protein: CAWSVPGLVTYNEQFF
CDR3 DNA: TGTGCCTGGAGTGTCCCGGGACTAGTAACCTACAATGAGCAGTTCTTC

J gene: TRBJ2-3
D gene: TRBD1
clone size: few
V gene: TRBV4-3
CDR3 protein: CASSHVQGQGIDTQYF
CDR3 DNA: TGCGCCAGCAGCCATGTTCAGGGACAGGGGATAGATACGCAGTATTTT

J gene: TRBJ1-2
D gene: TRBD1
clone size: many
V gene: TRBV4-2
CDR3 protein: CASSQETAQGVGYTF
CDR3 DNA: TGTGCCAGCAGCCAAGAGACGGCCCAGGGGGTGGGCTACACCTTC

J gene: TRBJ2-1
D gene: -
clone size: -
V gene: TRBV28
CDR3 protein: CASSLQSGDLFF
CDR3 DNA: TGTGCCAGCAGTTTACAAAGCGGAGACCTGTTCTTC